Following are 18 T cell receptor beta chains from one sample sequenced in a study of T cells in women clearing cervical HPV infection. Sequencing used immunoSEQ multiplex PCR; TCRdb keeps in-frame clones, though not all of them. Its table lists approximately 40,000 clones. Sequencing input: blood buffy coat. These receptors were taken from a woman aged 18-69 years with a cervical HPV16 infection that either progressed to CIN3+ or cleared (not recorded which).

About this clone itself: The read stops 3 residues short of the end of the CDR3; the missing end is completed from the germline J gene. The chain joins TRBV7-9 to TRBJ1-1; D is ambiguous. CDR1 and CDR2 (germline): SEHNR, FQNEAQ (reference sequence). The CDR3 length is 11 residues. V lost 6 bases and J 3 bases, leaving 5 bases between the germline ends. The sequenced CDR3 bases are TGTGCCAGCAGGAAGGACACTGAA. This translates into CASRKDTE. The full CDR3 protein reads CASRKDTEAFF.

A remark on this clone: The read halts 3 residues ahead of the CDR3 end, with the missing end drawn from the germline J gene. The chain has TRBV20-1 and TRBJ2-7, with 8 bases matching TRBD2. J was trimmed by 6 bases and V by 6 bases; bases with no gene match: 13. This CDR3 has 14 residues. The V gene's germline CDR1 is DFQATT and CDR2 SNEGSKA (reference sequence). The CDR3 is CSAFLAGTFGEQYF. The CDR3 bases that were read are TGCAGTGCCTTTTTAGCGGGGACATTCGGCGAG.

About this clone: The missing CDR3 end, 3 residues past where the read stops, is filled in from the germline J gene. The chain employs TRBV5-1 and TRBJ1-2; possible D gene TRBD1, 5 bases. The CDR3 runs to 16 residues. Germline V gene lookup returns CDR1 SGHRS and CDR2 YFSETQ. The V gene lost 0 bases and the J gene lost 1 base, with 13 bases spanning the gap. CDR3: CASSLVGQEYNYGYTF. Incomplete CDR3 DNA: TGCGCCAGCAGCTTGGTGGGGCAGGAATATAACTATGGC.

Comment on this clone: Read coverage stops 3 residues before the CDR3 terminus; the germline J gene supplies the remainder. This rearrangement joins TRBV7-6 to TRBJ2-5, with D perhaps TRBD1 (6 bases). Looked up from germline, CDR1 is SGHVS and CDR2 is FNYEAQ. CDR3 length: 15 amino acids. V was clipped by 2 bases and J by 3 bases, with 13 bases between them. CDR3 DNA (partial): TGTGCCAGCAGCTTAACCGGGACACCCGAAGAGACC. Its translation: CASSLTGTPEET. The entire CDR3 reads CASSLTGTPEETQYF.

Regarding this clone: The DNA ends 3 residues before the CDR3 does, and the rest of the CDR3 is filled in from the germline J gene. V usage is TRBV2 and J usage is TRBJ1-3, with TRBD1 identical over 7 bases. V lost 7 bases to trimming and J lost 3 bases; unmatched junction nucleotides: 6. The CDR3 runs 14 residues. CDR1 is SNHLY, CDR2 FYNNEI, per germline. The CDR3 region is CASMQQGFGNTIYF. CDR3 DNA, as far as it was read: TGTGCCAGCATGCAACAGGGGTTTGGAAACACC.

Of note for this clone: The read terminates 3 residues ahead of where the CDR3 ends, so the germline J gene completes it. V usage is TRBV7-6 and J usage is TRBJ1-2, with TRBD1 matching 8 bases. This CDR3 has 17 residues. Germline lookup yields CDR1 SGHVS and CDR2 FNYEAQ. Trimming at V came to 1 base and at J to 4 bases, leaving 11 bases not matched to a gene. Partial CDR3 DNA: TGTGCCAGCAGCTTAGAGGTGTCAGGGGGCTTCAGCTATGGC. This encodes CASSLEVSGGFSYG. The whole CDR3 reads CASSLEVSGGFSYGYTF.

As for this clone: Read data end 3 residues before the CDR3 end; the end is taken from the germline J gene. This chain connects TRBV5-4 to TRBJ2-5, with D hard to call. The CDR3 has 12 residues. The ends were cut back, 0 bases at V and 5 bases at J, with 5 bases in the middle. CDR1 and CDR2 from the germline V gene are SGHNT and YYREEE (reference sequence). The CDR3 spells CASSLGAETQYF. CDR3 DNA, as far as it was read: TGTGCCAGCAGCTTGGGTGCGGAGACC.

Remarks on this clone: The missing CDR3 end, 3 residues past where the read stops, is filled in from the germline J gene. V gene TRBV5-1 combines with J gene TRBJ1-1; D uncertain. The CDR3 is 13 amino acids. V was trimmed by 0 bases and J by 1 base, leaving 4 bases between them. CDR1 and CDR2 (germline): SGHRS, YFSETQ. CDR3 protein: CASSLARNTEAFF. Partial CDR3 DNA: TGCGCCAGCAGCTTGGCCAGGAACACTGAA.

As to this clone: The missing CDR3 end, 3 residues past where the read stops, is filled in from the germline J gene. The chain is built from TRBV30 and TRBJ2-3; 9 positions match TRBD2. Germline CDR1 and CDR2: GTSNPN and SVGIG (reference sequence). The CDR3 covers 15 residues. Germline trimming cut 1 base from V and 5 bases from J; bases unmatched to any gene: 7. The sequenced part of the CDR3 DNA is TGTGCCTGGAGTGGAGGCGGGGGGGCCTTAGATACG. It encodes CAWSGGGGALDT. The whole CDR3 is CAWSGGGGALDTQYF.

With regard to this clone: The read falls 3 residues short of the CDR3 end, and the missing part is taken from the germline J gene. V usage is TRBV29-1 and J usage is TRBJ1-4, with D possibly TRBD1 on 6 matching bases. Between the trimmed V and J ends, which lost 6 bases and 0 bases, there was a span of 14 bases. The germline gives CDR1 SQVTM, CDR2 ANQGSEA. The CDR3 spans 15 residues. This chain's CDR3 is CSVRTATTTNEKLFF. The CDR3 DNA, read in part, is TGCAGCGTCAGGACAGCTACCACAACTAATGAAAAA.

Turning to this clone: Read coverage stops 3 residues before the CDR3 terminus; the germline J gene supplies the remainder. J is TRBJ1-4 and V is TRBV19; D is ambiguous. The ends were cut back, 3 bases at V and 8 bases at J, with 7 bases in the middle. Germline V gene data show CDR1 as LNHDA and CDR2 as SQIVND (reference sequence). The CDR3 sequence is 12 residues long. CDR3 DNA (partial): TGTGCCAGTAGTATGGCAGGCGAAAAA. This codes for CASSMAGEK. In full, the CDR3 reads CASSMAGEKLFF.

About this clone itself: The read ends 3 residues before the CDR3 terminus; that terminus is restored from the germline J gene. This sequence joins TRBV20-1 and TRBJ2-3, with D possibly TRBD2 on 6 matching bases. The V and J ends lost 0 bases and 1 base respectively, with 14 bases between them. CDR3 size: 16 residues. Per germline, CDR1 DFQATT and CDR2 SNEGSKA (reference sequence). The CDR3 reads CSARDDASAGTDTQYF. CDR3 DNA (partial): TGCAGTGCTAGAGATGATGCTAGCGCCGGCACAGATACG.

Here the CDR3 reads CASSVDRDQPQHF. The sequenced CDR3 bases are TGCGCCAGCAGCGTGGACAGGGATCAGCCC. V and J are TRBV5-1 and TRBJ1-5, with 8 positions matching TRBD1. The CDR3 end is not reached by the read, which stops 3 residues before it; the germline J gene fills it in. CDR3 size: 13 residues. V trimming: 4 bases; J trimming: 5 bases; junction bases outside the gene matches: 2. Germline V gene sequence: CDR1 SGHRS, CDR2 YFSETQ.

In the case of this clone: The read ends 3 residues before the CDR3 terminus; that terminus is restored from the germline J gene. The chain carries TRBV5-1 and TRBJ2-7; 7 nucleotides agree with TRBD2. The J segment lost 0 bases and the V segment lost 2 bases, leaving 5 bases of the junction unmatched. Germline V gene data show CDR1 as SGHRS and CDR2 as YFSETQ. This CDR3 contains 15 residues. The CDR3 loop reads CASSFNGGDSYEQYF. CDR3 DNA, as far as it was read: TGCGCCAGCAGCTTCAATGGGGGGGACTCCTACGAG.

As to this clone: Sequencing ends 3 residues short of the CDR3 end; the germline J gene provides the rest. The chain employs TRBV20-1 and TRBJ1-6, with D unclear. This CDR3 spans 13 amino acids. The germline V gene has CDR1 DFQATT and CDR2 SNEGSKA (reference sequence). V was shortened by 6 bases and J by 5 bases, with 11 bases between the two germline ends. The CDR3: CSAPRQNNSPLHF. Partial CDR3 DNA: TGCAGTGCACCCAGGCAGAATAATTCACCC.

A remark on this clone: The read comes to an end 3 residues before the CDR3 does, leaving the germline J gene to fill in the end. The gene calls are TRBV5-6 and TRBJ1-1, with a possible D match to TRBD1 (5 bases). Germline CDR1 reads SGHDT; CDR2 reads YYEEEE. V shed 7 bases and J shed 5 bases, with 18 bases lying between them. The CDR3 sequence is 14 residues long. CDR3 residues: CASSLWGSGTEAFF. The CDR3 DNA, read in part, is TGTGCCAGCTCCCTGTGGGGGAGCGGGACTGAA.

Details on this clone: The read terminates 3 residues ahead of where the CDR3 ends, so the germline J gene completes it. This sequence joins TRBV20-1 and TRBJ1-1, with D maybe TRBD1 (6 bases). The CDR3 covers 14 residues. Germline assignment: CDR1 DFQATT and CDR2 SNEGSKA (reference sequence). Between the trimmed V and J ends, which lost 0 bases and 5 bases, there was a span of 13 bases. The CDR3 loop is CSARDHRVYTEAFF. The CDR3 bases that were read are TGCAGTGCTAGAGATCACAGGGTATATACTGAA.

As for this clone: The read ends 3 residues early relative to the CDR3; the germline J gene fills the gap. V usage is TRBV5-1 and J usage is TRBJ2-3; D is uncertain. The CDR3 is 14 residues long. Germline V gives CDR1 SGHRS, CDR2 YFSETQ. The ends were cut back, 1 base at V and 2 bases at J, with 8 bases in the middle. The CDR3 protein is CASSLMSLTDTQYF. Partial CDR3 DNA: TGCGCCAGCAGCTTGATGTCCCTCACAGATACG.